This entry is about one T cell receptor beta chain. A second about 7 to 11 cycle PCR used barcoded and J-beta primers. TCRdb processed the 5' RACE reads anew with MiXCR; each CDR3 protein has one entry. The data contain approximately 1.5 million distinct CDR3 sequences, about 32% of them singletons. This entry comes from a study of blood T cells in healthy people across ages. V lost 6 bases, J lost 5 bases, and 4 bases stayed unmatched. This CDR3 spans 14 amino acids. Germline assignment: CDR1 MNHEY and CDR2 SVGEGT. The gene calls are TRBV6-2 or TRBV6-3 and TRBJ2-1, with TRBD2 matching 10 bases. The source is a woman in her twenties or thirties in good health. The specimen was blood. The CDR3 protein is CASRIAGGNNEQFF. For the CDR3, the DNA is TGTGCCAGCAGGATAGCGGGGGGCAACAATGAGCAGTTCTTC.